Listed below are T cell receptor beta chains from one sample, sequenced in a study of T cell responses to AZD1222 COVID-19 vaccine. Assay: immunoSEQ multiplex PCR; the TCRdb copy retains only in-frame clones and omits some. Among roughly 180,000 clones listed, about nine tenths were seen once. The source was peripheral blood, collected on day 0 of AZD1222 vaccination. The receptors shown here come from an adult in good health. Both conserved end residues are part of each CDR3. Fields, in order: clone size, J gene, D gene, V gene, CDR3 protein, CDR3 DNA. D genes are given only for firm matches. A clone size is listed for some rows: how often the clone was seen (once, few, many), or a class if it is expanded.

clone size: .; J gene: TRBJ2-3; D gene: .; V gene: TRBV5-1; CDR3 protein: CASSLGTPGDTQYF; CDR3 DNA: TGCGCCAGCAGCTTGGGGACCCCGGGGGATACGCAGTATTTT
clone size: once; J gene: TRBJ1-5; D gene: TRBD1; V gene: TRBV6-5; CDR3 protein: CASSPTGTVTQPQHF; CDR3 DNA: TGTGCCAGCAGCCCAACGGGGACAGTAACTCAGCCCCAGCATTTT
clone size: .; J gene: TRBJ2-7; D gene: TRBD2; V gene: TRBV27; CDR3 protein: CASSYASGSIYEQYF; CDR3 DNA: TGTGCCAGCAGTTACGCTAGCGGGAGCATCTACGAGCAGTACTTC
clone size: .; J gene: TRBJ1-1; D gene: .; V gene: TRBV11-2; CDR3 protein: CASSQTSEAFF; CDR3 DNA: TGTGCCAGCAGCCAGACGAGTGAAGCTTTCTTT
clone size: .; J gene: TRBJ2-5; D gene: .; V gene: TRBV10-3; CDR3 protein: CAISGGEETQYF; CDR3 DNA: TGTGCCATCAGTGGGGGGGAAGAGACCCAGTACTTC
clone size: .; J gene: TRBJ2-1; D gene: TRBD1; V gene: TRBV5-1; CDR3 protein: CASSLEGASYNEQFF; CDR3 DNA: TGCGCCAGCAGCTTAGAGGGGGCGTCCTACAATGAGCAGTTCTTC
clone size: .; J gene: TRBJ1-1; D gene: .; V gene: TRBV27; CDR3 protein: CASSLQGGGGTEAFF; CDR3 DNA: TGTGCCAGCAGTTTACAAGGGGGGGGTGGAACTGAAGCTTTCTTT
clone size: .; J gene: TRBJ2-7; D gene: TRBD2; V gene: TRBV30; CDR3 protein: CAWSDGGTFDEQYF; CDR3 DNA: TGTGCCTGGAGTGACGGGGGGACCTTCGACGAGCAGTACTTC
clone size: .; J gene: TRBJ2-7; D gene: TRBD2; V gene: TRBV10-1; CDR3 protein: CASSWTSGRAGEQYF; CDR3 DNA: TGCGCCAGCAGTTGGACTAGCGGGAGGGCCGGAGAGCAGTACTTC
clone size: .; J gene: TRBJ2-3; D gene: .; V gene: TRBV7-2; CDR3 protein: CASSPERSADTQYF; CDR3 DNA: TGTGCCAGCAGCCCCGAAAGAAGTGCAGATACGCAGTATTTT
clone size: .; J gene: TRBJ1-1; D gene: .; V gene: TRBV18; CDR3 protein: CASSPLAGNTEAFF; CDR3 DNA: TGTGCCAGCTCACCACTCGCTGGGAACACTGAAGCTTTCTTT
clone size: .; J gene: TRBJ1-1; D gene: .; V gene: TRBV30; CDR3 protein: CAWGTVLNTEAFF; CDR3 DNA: TGTGCCTGGGGTACGGTCTTGAACACTGAAGCTTTCTTT
clone size: .; J gene: TRBJ1-2; D gene: .; V gene: TRBV19; CDR3 protein: CASSIRRSNGYTF; CDR3 DNA: TGTGCCAGTAGTATACGGCGGTCTAACGGCTACACCTTC
clone size: .; J gene: TRBJ1-2; D gene: .; V gene: TRBV5-1; CDR3 protein: CASSQFSSNYGYTF; CDR3 DNA: TGCGCCAGCAGCCAGTTTAGCTCTAACTATGGCTACACCTTC
clone size: .; J gene: TRBJ2-2; D gene: .; V gene: TRBV3-1/TRBV3-2; CDR3 protein: CASSQVSRGELFF; CDR3 DNA: TGTGCCAGCAGCCAAGTTTCCCGCGGGGAGCTGTTTTTT
clone size: .; J gene: TRBJ2-7; D gene: TRBD1; V gene: TRBV7-9; CDR3 protein: CASSLDRGSSYEQYF; CDR3 DNA: TGTGCCAGCAGCTTAGACAGGGGCTCATCCTACGAGCAGTACTTC
clone size: once; J gene: TRBJ2-1; D gene: TRBD2; V gene: TRBV6-6; CDR3 protein: CASSQYPTSQGWYEQFF; CDR3 DNA: TGTGCCAGCAGTCAATACCCGACTAGCCAAGGTTGGTATGAGCAGTTCTTC
clone size: .; J gene: TRBJ1-5; D gene: .; V gene: TRBV6-5; CDR3 protein: CASSLQGNSNQPQHF; CDR3 DNA: TGTGCCAGCAGCCTACAGGGCAATAGCAATCAGCCCCAGCATTTT
clone size: .; J gene: TRBJ2-3; D gene: .; V gene: TRBV7-8; CDR3 protein: CASSFGDTQYF; CDR3 DNA: TGTGCCAGCAGCTTCGGAGATACGCAGTATTTT
clone size: .; J gene: TRBJ1-5; D gene: .; V gene: TRBV30; CDR3 protein: CAWSLQGDQPQHF; CDR3 DNA: TGTGCCTGGAGTTTACAGGGAGATCAGCCCCAGCATTTT
clone size: .; J gene: TRBJ2-7; D gene: .; V gene: TRBV2; CDR3 protein: CASSERRSSSYEQYF; CDR3 DNA: TGTGCCAGCAGTGAACGCAGATCCAGCTCCTACGAGCAGTACTTC
clone size: .; J gene: TRBJ1-5; D gene: TRBD1; V gene: TRBV19; CDR3 protein: CASRNPPGTGGMVQPQHF; CDR3 DNA: TGTGCCAGTAGGAACCCTCCTGGGACAGGGGGCATGGTTCAGCCCCAGCATTTT
clone size: few; J gene: TRBJ2-3; D gene: TRBD2; V gene: TRBV6-4; CDR3 protein: CASSASGSTDTQYF; CDR3 DNA: TGTGCCAGCAGTGCTAGCGGGAGCACAGATACGCAGTATTTT
clone size: .; J gene: TRBJ1-2; D gene: .; V gene: TRBV4-2; CDR3 protein: CASSQPGGQIYGYTF; CDR3 DNA: TGTGCCAGCAGCCAGCCCGGGGGGCAAATCTATGGCTACACCTTC
clone size: .; J gene: TRBJ2-3; D gene: .; V gene: TRBV5-4; CDR3 protein: CASSSQLPIGTDTQYF; CDR3 DNA: TGTGCCAGCAGCTCCCAACTCCCCATAGGGACAGATACGCAGTATTTT
clone size: .; J gene: TRBJ2-3; D gene: TRBD2; V gene: TRBV19; CDR3 protein: CASSSRLAASTSTDTQYF; CDR3 DNA: TGTGCCAGTAGTTCCCGACTAGCGGCATCAACTAGCACAGATACGCAGTATTTT
clone size: .; J gene: TRBJ2-7; D gene: .; V gene: TRBV12-3/TRBV12-4; CDR3 protein: CASSPDGPYEQYF; CDR3 DNA: TGTGCCAGCAGTCCCGACGGGCCCTACGAGCAGTACTTC
clone size: .; J gene: TRBJ2-7; D gene: .; V gene: TRBV11-2; CDR3 protein: CASSPQGRLYEQYF; CDR3 DNA: TGTGCCAGCAGCCCGCAGGGACGTCTCTACGAGCAGTACTTC
clone size: .; J gene: TRBJ2-1; D gene: TRBD2; V gene: TRBV11-2; CDR3 protein: CASSLVRAGGGNEQFF; CDR3 DNA: TGTGCCAGCAGCTTAGTGCGAGCGGGAGGGGGCAATGAGCAGTTCTTC
clone size: few; J gene: TRBJ1-4; D gene: .; V gene: TRBV18; CDR3 protein: CASSLDGGTNEKLFF; CDR3 DNA: TGTGCCAGCTCCCTAGATGGGGGAACTAATGAAAAACTGTTTTTT
clone size: once; J gene: TRBJ2-3; D gene: .; V gene: TRBV6-2/TRBV6-3; CDR3 protein: CASSSGRVDTQYF; CDR3 DNA: TGTGCCAGCAGTTCGGGGAGAGTGGATACGCAGTATTTT
clone size: .; J gene: TRBJ2-4; D gene: TRBD2; V gene: TRBV9; CDR3 protein: CASSTRLAENIQYF; CDR3 DNA: TGTGCCAGCAGCACTCGACTAGCGGAAAACATTCAGTACTTC
clone size: .; J gene: TRBJ2-7; D gene: TRBD1; V gene: TRBV30; CDR3 protein: CAWSVDRDYEQYF; CDR3 DNA: TGTGCCTGGAGTGTTGACAGGGACTACGAGCAGTACTTC
clone size: .; J gene: TRBJ2-7; D gene: .; V gene: TRBV11-2; CDR3 protein: CASSSMGTLGDEQYF; CDR3 DNA: TGTGCCAGCAGCTCCATGGGGACCCTTGGGGACGAGCAGTACTTC
clone size: few; J gene: TRBJ1-2; D gene: TRBD1; V gene: TRBV28; CDR3 protein: CASSEGTGVSKSGYTF; CDR3 DNA: TGTGCCAGCAGCGAAGGGACAGGGGTTAGTAAGAGCGGCTACACCTTC
clone size: .; J gene: TRBJ1-5; D gene: .; V gene: TRBV28; CDR3 protein: CASSPGQRRSQHF; CDR3 DNA: TGTGCCAGCAGCCCGGGACAACGGCGGTCCCAGCATTTT
clone size: .; J gene: TRBJ1-2; D gene: TRBD1; V gene: TRBV29-1; CDR3 protein: CSVEGGQNNYGYTF; CDR3 DNA: TGCAGCGTTGAAGGGGGACAGAACAACTATGGCTACACCTTC
clone size: .; J gene: TRBJ1-1; D gene: .; V gene: TRBV5-1; CDR3 protein: CASPASSLGTEAFF; CDR3 DNA: TGCGCCAGCCCAGCTTCGTCGTTGGGCACTGAAGCTTTCTTT
clone size: .; J gene: TRBJ1-1; D gene: TRBD1; V gene: TRBV18; CDR3 protein: CASSAGQVGNTEAFF; CDR3 DNA: TGTGCCAGCTCAGCTGGACAGGTAGGGAACACTGAAGCTTTCTTT
clone size: .; J gene: TRBJ2-7; D gene: TRBD1; V gene: TRBV14; CDR3 protein: CASRRQGDGDEQYF; CDR3 DNA: TGTGCCAGCAGGAGACAGGGGGATGGCGACGAGCAGTACTTC
clone size: .; J gene: TRBJ1-2; D gene: .; V gene: TRBV30; CDR3 protein: CAWRGGARTNGYTF; CDR3 DNA: TGTGCCTGGAGAGGGGGGGCGCGCACAAATGGCTACACCTTC
clone size: .; J gene: TRBJ2-7; D gene: TRBD2; V gene: TRBV6-2/TRBV6-3; CDR3 protein: CASRPSGSSNEQYF; CDR3 DNA: TGTGCCAGCAGACCTAGCGGGAGTAGCAACGAGCAGTACTTC
clone size: .; J gene: TRBJ1-2; D gene: .; V gene: TRBV28; CDR3 protein: CASSLSGRLGGYTF; CDR3 DNA: TGTGCCAGCAGTTTATCCGGACGACTGGGAGGCTACACCTTC
clone size: .; J gene: TRBJ1-2; D gene: .; V gene: TRBV5-6; CDR3 protein: CASSRPGHSIYGYTF; CDR3 DNA: TGTGCCAGCAGCCGACCGGGACATTCAATTTATGGCTACACCTTC
clone size: .; J gene: TRBJ2-1; D gene: .; V gene: TRBV14; CDR3 protein: CASSQDLWVRDEQFF; CDR3 DNA: TGTGCCAGCAGCCAAGATTTGTGGGTTAGGGATGAGCAGTTCTTC
clone size: .; J gene: TRBJ1-1; D gene: .; V gene: TRBV28; CDR3 protein: CASSDFGRGGSTEAFF; CDR3 DNA: TGTGCCAGCAGTGATTTTGGGAGGGGCGGGAGCACTGAAGCTTTCTTT
clone size: .; J gene: TRBJ2-1; D gene: .; V gene: TRBV7-9; CDR3 protein: CASPQGPNEQFF; CDR3 DNA: TGTGCCAGCCCCCAAGGACCCAATGAGCAGTTCTTC
clone size: .; J gene: TRBJ2-1; D gene: .; V gene: TRBV18; CDR3 protein: CASSDQTGPNNEQFF; CDR3 DNA: TGTGCCAGCTCAGACCAGACAGGACCGAATAATGAGCAGTTCTTC
clone size: .; J gene: TRBJ2-4; D gene: .; V gene: TRBV7-2; CDR3 protein: CASSLMGIQYF; CDR3 DNA: TGTGCCAGCAGCTTGATGGGTATACAGTACTTC
clone size: .; J gene: TRBJ2-3; D gene: TRBD2; V gene: TRBV9; CDR3 protein: CASSVGTSGRSDTQYF; CDR3 DNA: TGTGCCAGCAGCGTAGGCACTAGCGGGAGATCAGATACGCAGTATTTT
clone size: .; J gene: TRBJ1-1; D gene: .; V gene: TRBV28; CDR3 protein: CASSGTGDNTEAFF; CDR3 DNA: TGTGCCAGCAGTGGGACGGGAGACAACACTGAAGCTTTCTTT
clone size: .; J gene: TRBJ1-6; D gene: .; V gene: TRBV7-8; CDR3 protein: CASSLRGTLNSPLHF; CDR3 DNA: TGTGCCAGCAGCTTAAGGGGGACCCTAAATTCACCCCTCCACTTT
clone size: .; J gene: TRBJ2-3; D gene: TRBD2; V gene: TRBV28; CDR3 protein: CASITPWREGADTQYF; CDR3 DNA: TGTGCCAGCATCACACCATGGCGGGAGGGCGCAGATACGCAGTATTTT
clone size: .; J gene: TRBJ1-1; D gene: .; V gene: TRBV6-5; CDR3 protein: CASRYNTEAFF; CDR3 DNA: TGTGCCAGCAGGTATAACACTGAAGCTTTCTTT
clone size: .; J gene: TRBJ2-1; D gene: TRBD2; V gene: TRBV10-2; CDR3 protein: CATAPHLAGVYNEQFF; CDR3 DNA: TGCGCCACTGCACCCCACCTAGCGGGAGTTTACAATGAGCAGTTCTTC
clone size: .; J gene: TRBJ2-1; D gene: .; V gene: TRBV6-1; CDR3 protein: CASSEAGTHSYNEQFF; CDR3 DNA: TGTGCCAGCAGTGAAGCAGGGACCCACTCCTACAATGAGCAGTTCTTC
clone size: .; J gene: TRBJ1-1; D gene: .; V gene: TRBV11-2; CDR3 protein: CASSGSLIAGTEAFF; CDR3 DNA: TGTGCCAGCAGCGGTTCTTTAATAGCAGGGACTGAAGCTTTCTTT
clone size: .; J gene: TRBJ2-2; D gene: .; V gene: TRBV19; CDR3 protein: CASRVRRGETGELFF; CDR3 DNA: TGTGCCAGTAGGGTCCGCCGCGGAGAAACCGGGGAGCTGTTTTTT
clone size: .; J gene: TRBJ2-7; D gene: .; V gene: TRBV28; CDR3 protein: CASNSDYEQYF; CDR3 DNA: TGTGCCAGCAACTCCGACTACGAGCAGTACTTC
clone size: .; J gene: TRBJ2-7; D gene: .; V gene: TRBV28; CDR3 protein: CASSLVAYEQYF; CDR3 DNA: TGTGCCAGCAGTTTGGTGGCGTACGAGCAGTACTTC